The present entry profiles one T cell receptor (beta chain) with its context. Its specificity is not known. Germline values: CDR1 SGHRS, CDR2 YFSETQ. V lost 2 bases to trimming and J lost 1 base; unmatched junction nucleotides: 21. The CDR3 sequence is 22 residues long. Use of 60 Vbeta and 13 Jbeta primers characterized the PCR. TCRdb's copy holds only in-frame clones and misses some; the assay was immunoSEQ multiplex PCR. In the table there are fewer than 250,000 clones, roughly four fifths of which are singletons. The data were taken from a study of cytomegalovirus exposure and HLA in healthy donors. The study's findings and limits: There were three CMV-associated chains whose specificity for CMV antigens was confirmed in vitro.

Sequencing was done on a sample of PBMCs. This sequence originates from a woman in her thirties in good health and CMV-seropositive. The chain combines TRBV5-1 with TRBJ2-4; 10 bases match TRBD2. CDR3 DNA: TGCGCCAGCAGCTTCCCTCCCTTAACTAGCGGGATACCCATCGACGCCAAAAACATTCAGTACTTC. As protein: CASSFPPLTSGIPIDAKNIQYF.